Presented here are 9 T cell receptor beta chains from one specimen sequenced in a study of response to subunit inactivated influenza vaccine. TCRdb reprocessed the RT-PCR reads via MiXCR and lists one record per CDR3 protein. The sample carries around 200,000 distinct CDR3 sequences, around 9.2% recorded once. Material: non-naive T cells sorted from PBMCs, obtained on the day of vaccination. These receptors came from a man aged 45 to 65 who received an inactivated influenza vaccine.

This clonotype was seen a few times. The chain employs TRBV20-1 and TRBJ2-3; the D gene is possibly TRBD2 (5 bases). V lost 7 bases to trimming and J lost 1 base, with 12 bases between them. This CDR3 is built from 13 residues. CDR1 DFQATT and CDR2 SNEGSKA come from the germline V gene (reference sequence). CDR3 sequence (DNA): TGCAGTGTTGGCCGGGAAGGCACAGATACGCAGTATTTT. Translating gives CSVGREGTDTQYF.

This clonotype occurred many times. This chain links TRBV7-9 with TRBJ2-5; D unclear. Trimming took off 7 bases at V and 4 bases at J, with 19 bases between the two ends. Germline loops: CDR1 SEHNR, CDR2 FQNEAQ (reference sequence). The CDR3 runs to 15 residues. The CDR3 loop is CASNPGSVRAETQYF. In DNA form, the CDR3 reads TGTGCCAGCAACCCCGGGTCAGTCCGGGCAGAGACCCAGTACTTC.

At least ten counts were recorded for this clonotype. The V gene is TRBV20-1, the J gene TRBJ2-3, with D perhaps TRBD2 (6 bases). The V gene lost 1 base and the J gene lost 0 bases, with 8 bases spanning the gap. This CDR3 is 14 amino acids long. CDR1 and CDR2 from the germline V gene are DFQATT and SNEGSKA (reference sequence). The CDR3 sequence: CSARGSGSTDTQYF. Written as DNA, the CDR3 is TGCAGTGCTAGAGGGAGCGGGAGCACAGATACGCAGTATTTT.

This clonotype showed up just a few times. This sequence joins TRBV5-6 and TRBJ2-1; no clear D. V was pared by 1 base and J by 10 bases, with 12 bases between. Germline V gene sequence: CDR1 SGHDT, CDR2 YYEEEE. CDR3 length: 13 residues. The CDR3 here is CASSLFGDVEQFF. CDR3 DNA sequence: TGTGCCAGCAGCTTGTTTGGCGATGTGGAGCAGTTCTTC.

This clonotype has only a few counts. The chain uses TRBV5-5 and TRBJ2-1; TRBD1 aligns across 7 bases. With 1 base clipped from V and 4 bases from J, the junction kept 2 bases outside the gene matches. CDR3 length: 14 residues. Germline CDR1 is SGHKS and CDR2 is YYEKEE (reference sequence). The CDR3 here is CASSLRDSYNEQFF. CDR3 in DNA: TGTGCCAGCAGCTTGCGGGACAGTTACAATGAGCAGTTCTTC.

This clonotype has a count of ten or more. V is TRBV5-1 and J is TRBJ2-7; the D gene is possibly TRBD1 (6 bases). Trimming took off 6 bases at V and 2 bases at J, with 12 bases between the two ends. Germline values: CDR1 SGHRS, CDR2 YFSETQ. This CDR3 has 13 residues. The CDR3 loop reads CASNSGDTYEQYF. Here the CDR3 DNA reads TGCGCCAGCAACTCAGGGGACACCTACGAGCAGTACTTC. Based on the CDR3 plus reference TRBV5-1 and TRBJ2-7, the full variable domain is KAGVTQTPRYLIKTRGQQVTLSCSPISGHRSVSWYQQTPGQGLQFLFEYFSETQRNKGNFPGRFSGRQFSNSRSEMNVSTLELGDSALYLCASNSGDTYEQYFGPGTRLTVT.

There are many counts of this clonotype. The chain combines TRBV7-2 with TRBJ2-3; no definite D call. The CDR3 length is 12 residues. In germline, CDR1 is SGHTA, CDR2 FQGNSA. V was clipped by 6 bases and J by 6 bases, with 10 bases between them. The CDR3: CASSPMGDTQYF. In nucleotides, the CDR3 is TGTGCCAGCAGTCCTATGGGCGATACGCAGTATTTT.

The chain combines TRBV24-1 with TRBJ2-1; D not certain. Trimming removed 3 bases at V and 8 bases at J, with 4 bases between. The germline V gene has CDR1 KGHDR and CDR2 SFDVKD. The CDR3 runs to 11 residues. The CDR3 nucleotides are TGTGCCACCAGTGATGGTCATGAGCAGTTCTTC. Residues: CATSDGHEQFF.

This clonotype was seen more than once but under ten times. The chain carries TRBV12-3 or TRBV12-4 and TRBJ2-5, with 8 bases that match TRBD2. The length of the CDR3 is 15 residues. Unmatched junction bases numbered 10, after V lost 5 bases and J lost 5 bases. CDR3 DNA: TGTGCCAGCAGTACCGGGACTAGTGGAGGGGAGACCCAGTACTTC. Amino acid sequence: CASSTGTSGGETQYF.